This T cell receptor beta chain was sequenced for a study of blood T cell repertoires in COVID-19. Study information: The analysed material was cDNA or gDNA that came from T cells, B-cell-depleted T cells, or PBMCs.

Per the original data handling: Reference gene primers were amplified, and this amplification served to estimate nucleated cell counts. Profiling relied on immunoSEQ multiplex PCR, and the TCRdb table lists in-frame clones only, not all of them. The DNA gave D and trimming, while V, J and clone size come from that table. The table records nearly 65,000 clones, about 86% of them present only once. The TCR comes from a human donor in a cohort sampled during active COVID-19. The sequenced material came from peripheral blood.

The CDR3 spells CASSQSRASSSYNSPLHF. In DNA form, the CDR3 reads TGCGCCAGCAGTCAATCGAGGGCGTCGAGCTCCTATAATTCACCCCTCCACTTT. J is TRBJ1-6 and V is TRBV23-1; D ambiguous. TRBV23-1 is treated as an ORF (open reading frame) with a function not yet certain. V was shortened by 0 bases and J by 0 bases, with 12 bases between the two germline ends. There are 18 residues in the CDR3.